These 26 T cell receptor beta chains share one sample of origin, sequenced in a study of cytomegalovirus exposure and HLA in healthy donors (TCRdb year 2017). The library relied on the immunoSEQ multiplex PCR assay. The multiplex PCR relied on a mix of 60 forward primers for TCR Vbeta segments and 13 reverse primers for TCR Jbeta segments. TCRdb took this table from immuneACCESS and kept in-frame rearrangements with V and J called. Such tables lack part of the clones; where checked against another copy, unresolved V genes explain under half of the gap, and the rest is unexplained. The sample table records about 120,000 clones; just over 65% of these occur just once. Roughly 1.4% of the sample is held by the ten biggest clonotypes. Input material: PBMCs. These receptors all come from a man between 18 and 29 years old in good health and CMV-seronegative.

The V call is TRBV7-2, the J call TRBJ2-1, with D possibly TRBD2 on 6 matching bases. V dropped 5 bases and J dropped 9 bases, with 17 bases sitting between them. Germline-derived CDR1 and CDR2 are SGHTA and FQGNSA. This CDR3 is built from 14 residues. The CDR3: CASSGGNRATEQFF. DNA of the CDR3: TGTGCCAGCAGCGGAGGGAACCGGGCCACTGAGCAGTTCTTC. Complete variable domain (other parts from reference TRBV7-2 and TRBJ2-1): GAGVSQSPSNKVTEKGKDVELRCDPISGHTALYWYRQSLGQGLEFLIYFQGNSAPDKSGLPSDRFSAERTGGSVSTLTIQRTQQEDSAVYLCASSGGNRATEQFFGPGTRLTVL.

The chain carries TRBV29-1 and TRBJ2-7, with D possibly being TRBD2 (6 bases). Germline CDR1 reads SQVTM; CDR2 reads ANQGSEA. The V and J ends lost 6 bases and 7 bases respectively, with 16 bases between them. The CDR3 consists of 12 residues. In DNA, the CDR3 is TGCAGCGTCCAGGGCCGGGGGTTTGAGCAGTACTTC. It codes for CSVQGRGFEQYF.

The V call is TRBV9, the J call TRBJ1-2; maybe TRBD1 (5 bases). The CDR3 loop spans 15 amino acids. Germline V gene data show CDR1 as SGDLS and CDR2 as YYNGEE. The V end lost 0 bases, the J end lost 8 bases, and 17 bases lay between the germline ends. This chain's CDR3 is CASSVVGGSAVGYTF. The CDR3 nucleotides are TGTGCCAGCAGCGTAGTGGGGGGAAGCGCGGTGGGCTACACCTTC.

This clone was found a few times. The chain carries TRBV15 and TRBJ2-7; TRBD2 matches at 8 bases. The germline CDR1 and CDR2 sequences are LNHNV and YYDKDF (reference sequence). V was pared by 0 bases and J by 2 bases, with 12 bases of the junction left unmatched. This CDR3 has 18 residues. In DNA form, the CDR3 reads TGTGCCACCAGCAGAGATCGGTTGGGACTAGTGAGGGCCTACGAGCAGTACTTC. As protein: CATSRDRLGLVRAYEQYF.

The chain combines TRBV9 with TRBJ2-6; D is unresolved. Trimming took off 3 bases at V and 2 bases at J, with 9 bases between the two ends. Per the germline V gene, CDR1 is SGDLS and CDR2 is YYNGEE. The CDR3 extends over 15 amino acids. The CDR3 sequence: CASSARVAGANVLTF. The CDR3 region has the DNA TGTGCCAGCAGCGCTCGGGTTGCTGGGGCCAACGTCCTGACTTTC.

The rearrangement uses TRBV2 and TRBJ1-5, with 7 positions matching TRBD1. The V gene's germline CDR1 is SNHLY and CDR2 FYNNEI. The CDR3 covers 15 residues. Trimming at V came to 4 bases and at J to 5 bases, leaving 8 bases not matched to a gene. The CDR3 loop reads CASSVQTGRDQPQHF. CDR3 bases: TGTGCCAGCAGTGTTCAGACAGGGCGGGATCAGCCCCAGCATTTT.

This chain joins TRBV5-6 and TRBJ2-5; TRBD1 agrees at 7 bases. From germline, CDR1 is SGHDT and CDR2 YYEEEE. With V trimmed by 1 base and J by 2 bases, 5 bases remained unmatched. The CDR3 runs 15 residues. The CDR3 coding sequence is TGTGCCAGCAGCTTGCCCAACAGGGGTCAAGAGACCCAGTACTTC. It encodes CASSLPNRGQETQYF.

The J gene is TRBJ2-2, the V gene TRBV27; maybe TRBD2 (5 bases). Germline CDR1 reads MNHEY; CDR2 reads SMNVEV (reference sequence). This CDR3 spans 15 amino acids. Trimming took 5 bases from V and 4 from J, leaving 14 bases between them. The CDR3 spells CASSPTLGSTGELFF. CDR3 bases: TGTGCCAGCAGTCCCACGCTAGGGAGCACCGGGGAGCTGTTTTTT.

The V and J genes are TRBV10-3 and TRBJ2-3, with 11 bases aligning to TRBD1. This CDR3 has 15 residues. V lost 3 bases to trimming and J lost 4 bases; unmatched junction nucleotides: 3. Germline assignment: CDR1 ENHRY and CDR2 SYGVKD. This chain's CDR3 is CAISEGDRGADTQYF. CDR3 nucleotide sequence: TGTGCCATCAGTGAAGGGGACAGGGGGGCAGATACGCAGTATTTT.

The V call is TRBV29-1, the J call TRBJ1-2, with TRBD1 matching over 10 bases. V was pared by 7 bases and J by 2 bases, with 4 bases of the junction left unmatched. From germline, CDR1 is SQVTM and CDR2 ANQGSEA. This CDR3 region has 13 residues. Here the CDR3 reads CSAKDRGNYGYTF. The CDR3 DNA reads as TGCAGCGCCAAGGACAGGGGGAACTATGGCTACACCTTC.

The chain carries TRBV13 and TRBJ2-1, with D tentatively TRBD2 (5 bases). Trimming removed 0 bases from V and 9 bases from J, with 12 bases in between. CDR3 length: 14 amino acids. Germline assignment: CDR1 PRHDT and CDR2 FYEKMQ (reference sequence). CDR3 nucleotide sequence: TGTGCCAGCAGCTTAGGTCTCGCGGCGGGTGAGCAGTTCTTC. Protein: CASSLGLAAGEQFF. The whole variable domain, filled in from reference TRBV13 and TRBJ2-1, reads AAGVIQSPRHLIKEKRETATLKCYPIPRHDTVYWYQQGPGQDPQFLISFYEKMQSDKGSIPDRFSAQQFSDYHSELNMSSLELGDSALYFCASSLGLAAGEQFFGPGTRLTVL.

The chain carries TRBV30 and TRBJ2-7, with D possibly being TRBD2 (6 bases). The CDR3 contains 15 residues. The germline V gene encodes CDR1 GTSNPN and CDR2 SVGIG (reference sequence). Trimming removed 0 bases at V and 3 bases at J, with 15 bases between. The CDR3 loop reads CAWSVGRGRHYEQYF. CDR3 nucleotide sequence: TGTGCCTGGAGTGTAGGGCGGGGCCGACACTACGAGCAGTACTTC.

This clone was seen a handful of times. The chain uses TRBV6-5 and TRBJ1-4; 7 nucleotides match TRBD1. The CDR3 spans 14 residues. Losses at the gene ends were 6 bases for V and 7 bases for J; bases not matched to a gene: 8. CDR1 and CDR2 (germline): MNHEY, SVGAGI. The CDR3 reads CASRADRVLEKLFF. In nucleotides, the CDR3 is TGTGCCAGCAGAGCCGACAGGGTGCTTGAAAAACTGTTTTTT.

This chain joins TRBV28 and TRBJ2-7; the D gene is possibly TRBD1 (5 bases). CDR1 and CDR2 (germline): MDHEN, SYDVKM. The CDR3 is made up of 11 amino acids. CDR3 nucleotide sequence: TGTGCAACCAGGGCCCCCTACGAGCAGTACTTC. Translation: CATRAPYEQYF. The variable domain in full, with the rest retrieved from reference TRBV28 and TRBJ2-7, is DVKVTQSSRYLVKRTGEKVFLECVQDMDHENMFWYRQDPGLGLRLIYFSYDVKMKEKGDIPEGYSVSREKKERFSLILESASTNQTSMYLCATRAPYEQYFGPGTRLTVT.

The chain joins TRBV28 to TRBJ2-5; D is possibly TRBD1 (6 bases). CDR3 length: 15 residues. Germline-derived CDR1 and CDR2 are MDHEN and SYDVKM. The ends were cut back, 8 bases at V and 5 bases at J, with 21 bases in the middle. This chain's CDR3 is CASGLGGWNVETQYF. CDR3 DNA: TGTGCCAGCGGCCTAGGGGGTTGGAATGTCGAGACCCAGTACTTC.

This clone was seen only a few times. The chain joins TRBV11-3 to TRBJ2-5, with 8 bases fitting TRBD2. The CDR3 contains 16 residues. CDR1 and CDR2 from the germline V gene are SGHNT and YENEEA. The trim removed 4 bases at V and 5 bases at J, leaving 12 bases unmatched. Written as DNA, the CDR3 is TGTGCCAGCAGCTCCCATCGCGGCGGGGGGAGGGAGACCCAGTACTTC. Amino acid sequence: CASSSHRGGGRETQYF.

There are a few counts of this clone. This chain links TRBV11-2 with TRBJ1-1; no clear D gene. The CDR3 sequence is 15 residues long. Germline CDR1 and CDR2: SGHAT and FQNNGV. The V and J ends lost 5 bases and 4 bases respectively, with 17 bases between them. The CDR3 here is CASSLKAGGGTEAFF. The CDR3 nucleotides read TGTGCCAGCAGCCTAAAGGCGGGAGGTGGCACTGAAGCTTTCTTT.

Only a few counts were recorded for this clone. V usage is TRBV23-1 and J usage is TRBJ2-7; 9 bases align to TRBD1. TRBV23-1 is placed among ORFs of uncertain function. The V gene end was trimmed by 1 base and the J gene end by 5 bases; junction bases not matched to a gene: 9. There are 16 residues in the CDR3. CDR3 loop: CASSQFGTGTGNEQYF. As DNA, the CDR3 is TGCGCCAGCAGTCAATTTGGCACCGGGACAGGGAACGAGCAGTACTTC.

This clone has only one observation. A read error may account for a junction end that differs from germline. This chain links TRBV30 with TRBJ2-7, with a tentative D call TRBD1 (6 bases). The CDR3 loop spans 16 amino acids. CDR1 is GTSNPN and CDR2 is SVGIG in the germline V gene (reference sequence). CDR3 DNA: TGTGCCCGGAGTCCCATCCGGGACATAGGTTCCTACGAGCAGTACTTC. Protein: CARSPIRDIGSYEQYF.

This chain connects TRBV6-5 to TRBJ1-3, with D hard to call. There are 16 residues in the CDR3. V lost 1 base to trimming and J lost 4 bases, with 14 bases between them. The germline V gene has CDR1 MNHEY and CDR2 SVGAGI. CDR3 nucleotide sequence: TGTGCCAGCAGTTACTTGATACGAGGCACCGGAAACACCATATATTTT. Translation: CASSYLIRGTGNTIYF.

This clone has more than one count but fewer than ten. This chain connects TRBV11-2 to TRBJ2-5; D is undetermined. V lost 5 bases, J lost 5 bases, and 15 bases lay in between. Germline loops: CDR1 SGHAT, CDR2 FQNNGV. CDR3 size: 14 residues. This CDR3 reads CASSKESGTETQYF. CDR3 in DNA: TGTGCCAGCAGCAAAGAGTCAGGAACGGAGACCCAGTACTTC.

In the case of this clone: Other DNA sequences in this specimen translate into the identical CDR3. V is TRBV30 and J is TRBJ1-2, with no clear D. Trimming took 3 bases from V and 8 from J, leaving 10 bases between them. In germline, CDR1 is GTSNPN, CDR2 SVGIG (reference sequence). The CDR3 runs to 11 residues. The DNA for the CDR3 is TGTGCCTGGAGGGGAGGTGGAGGCTACACCTTC. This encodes CAWRGGGGYTF.

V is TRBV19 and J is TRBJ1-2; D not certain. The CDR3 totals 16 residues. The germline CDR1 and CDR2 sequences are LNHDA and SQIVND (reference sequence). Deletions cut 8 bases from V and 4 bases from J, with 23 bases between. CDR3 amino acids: CASSGAVGGPGYGYTF. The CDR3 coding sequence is TGTGCCAGTTCAGGTGCAGTGGGAGGGCCAGGCTATGGCTACACCTTC.

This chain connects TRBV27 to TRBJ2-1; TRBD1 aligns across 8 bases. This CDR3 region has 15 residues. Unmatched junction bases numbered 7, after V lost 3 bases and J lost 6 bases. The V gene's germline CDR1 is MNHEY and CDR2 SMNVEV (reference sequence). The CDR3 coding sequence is TGTGCCAGCAGTTTTTTCGGGACAGGACTCAATGAGCAGTTCTTC. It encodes CASSFFGTGLNEQFF.

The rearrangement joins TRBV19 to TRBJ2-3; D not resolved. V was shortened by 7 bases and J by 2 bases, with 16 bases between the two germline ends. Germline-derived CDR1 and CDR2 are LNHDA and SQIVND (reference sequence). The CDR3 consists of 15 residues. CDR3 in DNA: TGTGCCAGTAAAGGATGGCGCGGCCCCACAGATACGCAGTATTTT. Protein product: CASKGWRGPTDTQYF.

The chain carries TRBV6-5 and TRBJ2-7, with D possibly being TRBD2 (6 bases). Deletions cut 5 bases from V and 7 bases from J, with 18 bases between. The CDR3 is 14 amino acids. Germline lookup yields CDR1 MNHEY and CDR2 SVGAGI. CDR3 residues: CASSRDFLSVEQYF. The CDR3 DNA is TGTGCCAGCAGTAGGGACTTCCTGAGCGTTGAGCAGTACTTC.